The 30 T cell receptor beta chains listed next were all sequenced from one sample in a study of blood T cells in healthy people across ages. Through a sample-barcoded 5' primer and a J-beta primer mix, a second PCR was run for roughly 7 to 12 cycles. TCRdb passed the 5' RACE reads through MiXCR, listing each CDR3 protein once. The sample holds more than 1.4 million distinct CDR3 sequences, around two fifths seen once. The specimen was blood. These receptors were collected from a woman aged 18-29 years in good health.

The chain carries TRBV12-3 or TRBV12-4 and TRBJ2-4; no firm D call. The length of the CDR3 is 15 residues. V dropped 2 bases and J dropped 1 base, with 9 bases sitting between them. CDR3 in amino acids: CASSLSSRAKNIQYF. The CDR3 nucleotides are TGTGCCAGCAGTTTATCTTCACGGGCCAAAAACATTCAGTACTTC.

The rearrangement links TRBV4-1 to TRBJ2-5; 8 bases map to TRBD1. The CDR3 loop spans 15 amino acids. V dropped 3 bases and J dropped 4; count of bases not matched to a gene: 7. Germline CDR1 MGHRA, CDR2 YSYEKL. This CDR3 is CASSQDPGGLETQYF. CDR3 in DNA: TGCGCCAGCAGCCAGGACCCAGGGGGCTTAGAGACCCAGTACTTC.

This clonotype was counted only a few times. V usage is TRBV6-2 or TRBV6-3 and J usage is TRBJ2-1; no definite D call. This CDR3 contains 11 residues. The V end lost 5 bases, the J end lost 9 bases, and 8 bases lay between the germline ends. Germline V gene lookup returns CDR1 MNHEY and CDR2 SVGEGT. The CDR3 DNA sequence: TGTGCCAGCAGTACTTATGGTGAGCAGTTCTTC. This encodes CASSTYGEQFF.

As concerns this clonotype: The junction departs from the called germline gene at one end, perhaps through a read error. The chain has TRBV6-2 or TRBV6-3 and TRBJ2-1, with 9 bases aligning to TRBD1. Per germline, CDR1 MNHEY and CDR2 SVGEGT. The CDR3 consists of 17 residues. CDR3 in DNA: TGTACCAGCAGCCAACTGGGACAGGGAATCTCCTACAATGAGCAGTTCTTC. Its translation: CTSSQLGQGISYNEQFF.

Regarding this clonotype: The junction and the germline gene differ at one end; a read error may be behind it. The genes are TRBV11-2 and TRBJ2-1; 7 bases align to TRBD1. CDR1 and CDR2 (germline): SGHAT, FQNNGV. There are 17 residues in the CDR3. CDR3 sequence reads: CASSILTGSSSYNERFF. The CDR3 DNA follows: TGTGCCAGCAGCATACTGACAGGGTCATCCTCCTACAATGAGCGGTTCTTC.

The V and J genes are TRBV20-1 and TRBJ2-1; TRBD2 aligns across 9 bases. The CDR3 extends over 15 amino acids. Germline loops: CDR1 DFQATT, CDR2 SNEGSKA (reference sequence). V shed 6 bases and J 4 bases; nucleotides not matched to a gene: 10. The CDR3 reads CSANGLARTYNEQFF. The CDR3 bases are TGCAGTGCGAACGGACTAGCGAGGACATACAATGAGCAGTTCTTC.

The chain couples TRBV30 to TRBJ1-1; D remains unclear. CDR1 is GTSNPN and CDR2 is SVGIG in the germline V gene (reference sequence). Between the trimmed V and J ends, which lost 3 bases and 1 base, there was a span of 6 bases. The CDR3 is 12 residues long. CDR3 coding DNA: TGTGCCTGGAGAGTTGGGAACACTGAAGCTTTCTTT. The encoded protein is CAWRVGNTEAFF.

V gene TRBV20-1 combines with J gene TRBJ2-3, with D perhaps matching TRBD2 (5 bases). V was pared by 1 base and J by 4 bases, with 15 bases between. The CDR3 runs to 15 residues. Germline V lookup: CDR1 DFQATT, CDR2 SNEGSKA (reference sequence). CDR3 in DNA: TGCAGTGCTAGAGGCGCTCTTACTAGGCCAGATACGCAGTATTTT. It translates to CSARGALTRPDTQYF.

A word on this clonotype: This may stem from a read error, because a much larger clone lies one nucleotide away. The chain carries TRBV7-9 and TRBJ2-1, with 9 positions matching TRBD2. Germline lookup yields CDR1 SEHNR and CDR2 FQNEAQ (reference sequence). Trimming at V came to 6 bases and at J to 13 bases, leaving 13 bases not matched to a gene. This CDR3 has 14 residues. The CDR3 protein is CASSPTSGRETQFF. The CDR3 DNA is TGTGCCAGCAGTCCGACTAGCGGAAGGGAGACCCAGTTCTTC.

The genes are TRBV5-1 and TRBJ2-7, with 7 bases fitting TRBD1. The CDR3 is made up of 16 amino acids. CDR1 and CDR2 (germline): SGHRS, YFSETQ. Unmatched junction bases numbered 14, after V lost 4 bases and J lost 4 bases. The CDR3 nucleotides read TGCGCCAGCAGCAACCACAGGGGACCCCTAAGGTACGAGCAGTACTTC. This translates into CASSNHRGPLRYEQYF.

The V and J genes are TRBV5-6 and TRBJ2-7; D may be TRBD2 (5 bases). Germline CDR1 is SGHDT and CDR2 is YYEEEE. Trimming pared 1 base from V and 5 bases from J, leaving 22 bases between. CDR3 length: 17 residues. CDR3 DNA: TGTGCCAGCAGCTTGAGAGGGTCTTTAGGAGCCGCGAACGAGCAGTACTTC. It codes for CASSLRGSLGAANEQYF.

This clonotype came up a few times. The chain links TRBV20-1 to TRBJ2-2, with TRBD1 matching 7 bases. Germline V lookup: CDR1 DFQATT, CDR2 SNEGSKA (reference sequence). V lost 0 bases to trimming and J lost 3 bases; unmatched junction nucleotides: 10. CDR3 length: 17 residues. CDR3 DNA: TGCAGTGCTAGAGATCTGCGCAGGGGGTATGACACCGGGGAGCTGTTTTTT. It translates to CSARDLRRGYDTGELFF.

Note on this clonotype: Since the CDR3 does not end with the conserved phenylalanine or tryptophan, this likely comes from a read error. This chain uses TRBV11-2 with TRBJ2-7; a possible D gene is TRBD1 (5 bases). Trimming stripped 0 bases from V and 3 bases from J, with 9 bases between. The CDR3 runs 14 residues. The germline V gene has CDR1 SGHAT and CDR2 FQNNGV. This CDR3 reads CASSLDRGNYEQYL. The DNA of the CDR3 is TGTGCCAGCAGCTTAGATAGGGGCAACTACGAGCAGTACCTC.

The rearrangement uses TRBV4-2 and TRBJ2-5; 8 positions match TRBD2. CDR1 and CDR2 (germline): LGHNA, YNFKEQ. The CDR3 covers 15 residues. The J segment lost 9 bases and the V segment lost 2 bases, leaving 11 bases of the junction unmatched. In nucleotides, the CDR3 is TGTGCCAGCAGCCAATCCGGAGCGGGAGTTGAGGCCCAGTACTTC. Translated, it gives CASSQSGAGVEAQYF.

This clonotype came up a few times. The J gene is TRBJ2-7, the V gene TRBV20-1, with D perhaps assigned TRBD1 or TRBD2 (5 bases each). This CDR3 has 14 residues. V dropped 2 bases and J dropped 2 bases, with 13 bases sitting between them. Germline V lookup: CDR1 DFQATT, CDR2 SNEGSKA (reference sequence). The DNA of the CDR3 is TGCAGTGCTAGATGGGACCCCCGTCCCTACGAGCAGTACTTC. Translating it yields CSARWDPRPYEQYF.

The J gene is TRBJ2-2, the V gene TRBV11-2; a weak D match, TRBD2 (5 bases). The CDR3 is made up of 17 amino acids. V dropped 1 base and J dropped 2 bases, with 14 bases sitting between them. Germline V lookup: CDR1 SGHAT, CDR2 FQNNGV. For the CDR3, the DNA is TGTGCCAGCAGCTTAGGGGTCCCGGACTTAAACACCGGGGAGCTGTTTTTT. This translates into CASSLGVPDLNTGELFF. Combining the CDR3 with reference TRBV11-2 and TRBJ2-2 gives the whole variable domain EAGVAQSPRYKIIEKRQSVAFWCNPISGHATLYWYQQILGQGPKLLIQFQNNGVVDDSQLPKDRFSAERLKGVDSTLKIQPAKLEDSAVYLCASSLGVPDLNTGELFFGEGSRLTVL.

CDR3 in DNA: TGTGCCAGCAGTGAAGGAGTAGCGGGGGGCTCCCTAGCTGACGAGCAGTACTTC. Amino acid sequence: CASSEGVAGGSLADEQYF. The chain carries TRBV6-1 and TRBJ2-5; 10 bases line up with TRBD2. The J call may be mistaken, given a closer DNA end match to TRBJ2-7. Germline values: CDR1 MNHNS, CDR2 SASEGT. This CDR3 region has 18 residues.

The gene calls are TRBV6-1 and TRBJ1-1, with TRBD1 matching 7 bases. The junction had 5 bases not matched to a gene; V was cut back by 7 bases and J by 6 bases. The CDR3 is 12 amino acids. Germline V gene lookup returns CDR1 MNHNS and CDR2 SASEGT. The CDR3 DNA reads as TGTGCCAGCATGACAGGGTTAGCTGAAGCTTTCTTT. Protein: CASMTGLAEAFF.

Comment on this clonotype: A junction end diverges from the germline sequence, so it may reflect a read error. V usage is TRBV7-2 and J usage is TRBJ2-7, with 10 positions matching TRBD2. The CDR3 covers 15 residues. CDR1 and CDR2 (germline): SGHTA, FQGNSA. The CDR3 region has the DNA TGCGCCAGCAACTTAGCGTCTAGCGGGAGAAGCGAGCAGTACTTC. Translation gives CASNLASSGRSEQYF.

The rearrangement uses TRBV10-3 and TRBJ1-6; TRBD1 agrees at 9 bases. After removal of 0 bases from V and 5 bases from J, the junction contained 2 bases not matched to a gene. Germline CDR1 is ENHRY and CDR2 is SYGVKD. There are 16 residues in the CDR3. In DNA form, the CDR3 reads TGTGCCATCAGTGAGTCGGGGACAGGGCATAATTCACCCCTCCACTTT. This gives the protein CAISESGTGHNSPLHF.

This clonotype was seen only a few times. The V and J genes are TRBV9 and TRBJ2-1, with D perhaps matching TRBD1 or TRBD2 (5 bases each). The V and J ends lost 4 bases and 5 bases respectively, with 13 bases between them. Germline lookup yields CDR1 SGDLS and CDR2 YYNGEE. The CDR3 has 14 amino acids. Here the CDR3 reads CASSTRDLNNEQFF. CDR3 DNA sequence: TGTGCCAGCAGCACCCGGGACCTAAACAATGAGCAGTTCTTC.

This clonotype was counted between two and nine times. V gene TRBV29-1 combines with J gene TRBJ2-3; 11 positions match TRBD2. The trim removed 5 bases at V and 1 base at J, leaving 8 bases unmatched. The CDR3 runs 16 residues. The germline gives CDR1 SQVTM, CDR2 ANQGSEA. The DNA for the CDR3 is TGCAGCGTTACTAGCGGGAGAGGAGTTGGCACAGATACGCAGTATTTT. It translates to CSVTSGRGVGTDTQYF.

The chain joins TRBV4-2 to TRBJ2-7; D possibly corresponds to TRBD2 (6 bases). V was shortened by 0 bases and J by 2 bases, with 11 bases between the two germline ends. The germline gives CDR1 LGHNA, CDR2 YNFKEQ. The CDR3 totals 15 residues. In DNA form, the CDR3 reads TGTGCCAGCAGCCAAGAGTTTAGCGGAGCCTACGAGCAGTACTTC. The encoded protein is CASSQEFSGAYEQYF.

Only a few counts were recorded for this clonotype. CDR3 sequence reads: CASSTKPGLAGANQETQYF. In DNA form, the CDR3 reads TGTGCCAGCAGCACAAAGCCGGGACTAGCGGGGGCCAACCAAGAGACCCAGTACTTC. This chain joins TRBV9 and TRBJ2-5, with 14 bases lining up with TRBD2. The CDR3 spans 19 residues. Germline CDR1 is SGDLS and CDR2 is YYNGEE. V lost 4 bases to trimming and J lost 0 bases; unmatched junction nucleotides: 11.

In this sample, this clonotype turned up a few times. V is TRBV11-2 and J is TRBJ2-5; TRBD1 matches at 7 bases. The CDR3 is made up of 13 amino acids. Unmatched junction bases numbered 10, after V lost 11 bases and J lost 4 bases. Germline V gene sequence: CDR1 SGHAT, CDR2 FQNNGV. CDR3 amino acids: CAGSGGLVETQYF. CDR3 nucleotide sequence: TGTGCCGGGTCAGGGGGTCTTGTAGAGACCCAGTACTTC.

The rearrangement uses TRBV30 and TRBJ2-7; D tentatively reads TRBD1 or TRBD2 (6 bases each). The CDR3 runs to 13 residues. The V gene lost 2 bases and the J gene lost 5 bases, with 13 bases spanning the gap. Germline CDR1 GTSNPN, CDR2 SVGIG (reference sequence). The CDR3 here is CAWSYGGSNEQYF. DNA for the CDR3: TGTGCCTGGAGTTACGGGGGCTCTAACGAGCAGTACTTC.

The gene calls are TRBV10-3 and TRBJ1-2; maybe TRBD1 (5 bases). The V gene lost 3 bases and the J gene lost 5 bases, with 10 bases spanning the gap. Germline CDR1 ENHRY, CDR2 SYGVKD. CDR3 size: 13 residues. DNA for the CDR3: TGTGCCATCAGTGACAGGGTAGATTATGGCTACACCTTC. Its translation is CAISDRVDYGYTF.

J is TRBJ2-4 and V is TRBV4-3; no firm D call. The CDR3 covers 17 residues. Germline-derived CDR1 and CDR2 are LGHNA and YSLEER. V was shortened by 0 bases and J by 0 bases, with 12 bases between the two germline ends. The CDR3 region has the DNA TGCGCCAGCAGCCAAGAGGTCTTACTATTAGCCAAAAACATTCAGTACTTC. This encodes CASSQEVLLLAKNIQYF.

A few counts support this clonotype. The CDR3 loop reads CASSLMTGYNEAFF. In nucleotides, the CDR3 is TGTGCCAGCAGCCTAATGACAGGGTATAATGAAGCTTTCTTT. V gene TRBV7-9 combines with J gene TRBJ1-1; 7 bases map to TRBD1. The CDR3 extends over 14 amino acids. Germline V gives CDR1 SEHNR, CDR2 FQNEAQ (reference sequence). Trimming at V came to 5 bases and at J to 7 bases, leaving 10 bases not matched to a gene.

The J gene is TRBJ1-6, the V gene TRBV3-1, with a weak D call TRBD1 (6 bases). Germline values: CDR1 LGHDT, CDR2 YNNKEL (reference sequence). The V gene lost 2 bases and the J gene lost 7 bases, with 18 bases spanning the gap. This CDR3 is built from 17 residues. As DNA, the CDR3 is TGTGCCAGCAGCCAACTTTCCGGTGGGACACGGAATTCACCCCTCCACTTT. Protein product: CASSQLSGGTRNSPLHF.